One and the same sample provided the 31 T cell receptor beta chains below, sequenced in a study of blood T cells in healthy people across ages (dated by TCRdb to 2013 to 2016). To prepare the library, 5' RACE was applied. The instrument was an Illumina HiSeq 2500. A second about 6 to 11 cycle PCR used a sample-barcoded 5' primer and a J-beta primer mix. Through fastp at Q25 and MiXCR, TCRdb rebuilt clones from the public reads, retaining in-frame beta chains. CDR3 protein duplicates are merged, each entry listing the most common genes and DNA. The sample profile shows about 720,000 distinct CDR3 sequences; approximately 21% of them were found once. Roughly 22% of the sample rests with the top ten. Input material: blood. These receptors all stem from a man between 70 and 80 years old in good health.

Remarks on this clonotype: The conserved closing phenylalanine or tryptophan is absent in this CDR3, likely reflecting a read error. This chain connects TRBV7-9 to TRBJ1-4; D gene ambiguous. From germline, CDR1 is SEHNR and CDR2 FQNEAQ (reference sequence). This CDR3 has 17 residues. Trimming removed 0 bases at V and 8 bases at J, with 19 bases between. The CDR3 is CASSLAPEFRWEEKLFL. The CDR3 bases are TGTGCCAGCAGCTTAGCCCCTGAGTTCCGATGGGAAGAAAAACTGTTTTTG.

The chain links TRBV7-2 to TRBJ2-5, with D possibly TRBD1 on 5 matching bases. The end of the DNA fits TRBJ2-1 better, so the J call may be wrong. The germline V gene encodes CDR1 SGHTA and CDR2 FQGNSA. CDR3 length: 15 residues. This CDR3 reads CASSLVSGAWNEQFF. CDR3 in DNA: TGTGCCAGCAGCTTAGTCAGTGGGGCGTGGAATGAGCAGTTCTTC.

In the case of this clonotype: The missing conserved phenylalanine or tryptophan at the end of this CDR3 makes a read error likely. The V call is TRBV5-6, the J call TRBJ2-1; 8 nucleotides match TRBD1. J was trimmed by 5 bases and V by 2 bases; bases with no gene match: 6. CDR3 length equals 15 residues. Germline assignment: CDR1 SGHDT and CDR2 YYEEEE. The CDR3 DNA sequence: TGTGCCAGCAGCTTCTCCAGGGGGCACCACAATGAGCAGTTCTTG. It translates to CASSFSRGHHNEQFL.

V and J are TRBV27 and TRBJ1-6; D not resolved. Germline V CDR1 and CDR2: MNHEY, SMNVEV (reference sequence). The CDR3 consists of 13 residues. V was cut by 3 bases and J by 6 bases, with 6 bases left in between. The DNA of the CDR3 is TGTGCCAGCAGTTTCTTTAGTAATTCACCCCTCCACTTT. Amino acid sequence: CASSFFSNSPLHF.

This clonotype was counted only a few times. The V call is TRBV30, the J call TRBJ1-4; 7 bases are a match to TRBD1. Trimming cost V 2 bases and J 8 bases; bases outside gene matches: 2. From germline, CDR1 is GTSNPN and CDR2 SVGIG (reference sequence). The CDR3 length is 12 residues. Here the CDR3 DNA reads TGTGCCTGGAGTCAACAGGGGGAAAAACTGTTTTTT. Translation gives CAWSQQGEKLFF.

This chain uses TRBV4-3 with TRBJ2-1, with 16 bases matching TRBD2. The V and J ends lost 5 bases and 7 bases, in that order; junction bases with no gene match: 8. This CDR3 is built from 17 residues. From germline, CDR1 is LGHNA and CDR2 YSLEER. This CDR3 is CASSSGTSGRAKNEQFF. As DNA, the CDR3 is TGCGCCAGCAGCTCCGGGACTAGCGGGAGGGCTAAAAATGAGCAGTTCTTC.

The table lists this clonotype with a few counts. The chain employs TRBV20-1 and TRBJ1-2, with D maybe TRBD1 (6 bases). The germline V gene has CDR1 DFQATT and CDR2 SNEGSKA (reference sequence). The CDR3 is 12 residues long. Trimming removed 5 bases from V and 8 bases from J, with 15 bases in between. This CDR3 is CSAGTGSTGYTF. DNA for the CDR3: TGCAGTGCTGGTACAGGGTCGACCGGCTACACCTTC.

This clonotype was found a few times. This chain connects TRBV9 to TRBJ1-1; D is unresolved. CDR1 is SGDLS and CDR2 is YYNGEE in the germline V gene. The V end lost 0 bases, the J end lost 0 bases, and 9 bases lay between the germline ends. This CDR3 is built from 15 residues. The DNA of the CDR3 is TGTGCCAGCAGCGTAGATCAAGGGATGAACACTGAAGCTTTCTTT. This sequence encodes CASSVDQGMNTEAFF.

The rearrangement uses TRBV7-6 and TRBJ2-5; D possibly uses TRBD1 or TRBD2 (6 bases each). The end of the DNA aligns better with TRBJ2-7, so the J call may be wrong. Germline CDR1 and CDR2: SGHVS and FNYEAQ. The CDR3 spans 15 residues. The CDR3 DNA follows: TGTGCCAGCAGTTTCTCGGGAGACAGGACAAACGAGCAGTACTTC. Protein product: CASSFSGDRTNEQYF.

This clonotype was counted a few times. The chain carries TRBV29-1 and TRBJ1-2, with D maybe TRBD1 (5 bases). Trimming took off 6 bases at V and 4 bases at J, with 21 bases between the two ends. Germline CDR1 reads SQVTM; CDR2 reads ANQGSEA. This CDR3 comprises 15 residues. CDR3 loop: CSVAWDLGGVYGYTF. CDR3 nucleotide sequence: TGCAGCGTGGCCTGGGACCTCGGGGGGGTCTATGGCTACACCTTC. The whole variable domain, filled in from reference TRBV29-1 and TRBJ1-2, reads SAVISQKPSRDICQRGTSLTIQCQVDSQVTMMFWYRQQPGQSLTLIATANQGSEATYESGFVIDKFPISRPNLTFSTLTVSNMSPEDSSIYLCSVAWDLGGVYGYTFGSGTRLTVV.

V usage is TRBV9 and J usage is TRBJ1-5; tentatively, D is TRBD1 (5 bases). V lost 2 bases and J 1 base, leaving 10 bases between the germline ends. The CDR3 loop spans 15 amino acids. Germline V CDR1 and CDR2: SGDLS, YYNGEE. The CDR3 here is CASSVSGGSNQPQHF. CDR3 nucleotides: TGTGCCAGCAGCGTCTCGGGGGGGAGCAATCAGCCCCAGCATTTT.

This clonotype was found a few times. This chain connects TRBV7-9 to TRBJ2-1, with TRBD2 as a possible D gene (6 bases). CDR1 SEHNR and CDR2 FQNEAQ come from the germline V gene (reference sequence). Deletions cut 3 bases from V and 7 bases from J, with 16 bases between. The CDR3 contains 15 residues. The CDR3 DNA sequence: TGTGCCAGCAGCTTGGGGACTCTCCTCGGAAATGAGCAGTTCTTC. Translation: CASSLGTLLGNEQFF.

This chain links TRBV20-1 with TRBJ2-3; tentatively, D is TRBD2 (6 bases). Trimming removed 6 bases from V and 0 bases from J, with 16 bases in between. There are 15 residues in the CDR3. CDR1 DFQATT and CDR2 SNEGSKA come from the germline V gene (reference sequence). CDR3 residues: CSAPGLLPSTDTQYF. CDR3 DNA sequence: TGCAGTGCCCCAGGACTATTACCTAGCACAGATACGCAGTATTTT.

This clonotype was found a few times. The chain employs TRBV14 and TRBJ1-6; D is ambiguous. The V and J ends lost 2 bases and 9 bases respectively, with 14 bases between them. Germline assignment: CDR1 SGHDN and CDR2 FVKESK. CDR3 length: 15 amino acids. The CDR3 sequence is CASSQYGLNASPLHF. The CDR3 DNA is TGTGCCAGCAGCCAATACGGATTGAACGCTTCACCCCTCCACTTT.

The chain employs TRBV28 and TRBJ1-1; 7 nucleotides agree with TRBD1. V gave up 8 bases and J gave up 1 base; unmatched junction bases: 4. The germline V gene has CDR1 MDHEN and CDR2 SYDVKM. The CDR3 is 13 amino acids. The CDR3 DNA reads TGTGCCAGCCTCCGGGACAGGAACACTGAAGCTTTCTTT. Amino acid sequence: CASLRDRNTEAFF.

This clonotype was recorded many times. The chain joins TRBV5-6 to TRBJ2-7, with 7 bases that match TRBD1. The V gene's germline CDR1 is SGHDT and CDR2 YYEEEE. The length of the CDR3 is 16 residues. V lost 3 bases and J lost 1; bases outside the gene matches: 10. Here the CDR3 reads CASSSPGTEVSYEQYF. CDR3 sequence (DNA): TGTGCCAGCAGCTCCCCCGGGACAGAGGTTTCCTACGAGCAGTACTTC.

The chain recombines TRBV6-5 with TRBJ1-3, with no clear D. This CDR3 has 14 residues. Germline V CDR1 and CDR2: MNHEY, SVGAGI. V was shortened by 7 bases and J by 0 bases, with 10 bases between the two germline ends. The CDR3 loop reads CASTPAGSGNTIYF. CDR3 nucleotide sequence: TGTGCCAGCACTCCGGCGGGCTCTGGAAACACCATATATTTT.

The V gene is TRBV14, the J gene TRBJ2-1, with TRBD2 matching over 12 bases. This CDR3 has 16 amino acids. Germline V gene sequence: CDR1 SGHDN, CDR2 FVKESK. J was trimmed by 12 bases and V by 2 bases; bases with no gene match: 11. The CDR3 DNA reads as TGTGCCAGCAGCCAAAATGGGACTAGCGGGCCTAAGGGGCAGTTCTTC. It specifies CASSQNGTSGPKGQFF.

V and J are TRBV9 and TRBJ1-4; possible D gene TRBD1, 6 bases. The CDR3 spans 16 residues. CDR1 is SGDLS, CDR2 YYNGEE, per germline. V lost 4 bases to trimming and J lost 4 bases, with 17 bases between them. The CDR3 loop is CASSPKGGTYNEKLFF. In DNA form, the CDR3 reads TGTGCCAGCAGCCCAAAGGGGGGGACCTATAATGAAAAACTGTTTTTT.

The rearrangement links TRBV2 to TRBJ1-1; perhaps TRBD1 as D (5 bases). The V gene lost 7 bases and the J gene lost 6 bases, with 12 bases spanning the gap. The CDR3 is 12 amino acids. Germline V gene sequence: CDR1 SNHLY, CDR2 FYNNEI. The CDR3 protein is CASKWQGPEAFF. The CDR3 coding sequence is TGTGCCAGCAAATGGCAGGGCCCTGAAGCTTTCTTT. The full variable domain, with the rest looked up from reference TRBV2 and TRBJ1-1, is EPEVTQTPSHQVTQMGQEVILRCVPISNHLYFYWYRQILGQKVEFLVSFYNNEISEKSEIFDDQFSVERPDGSNFTLKIRSTKLEDSAMYFCASKWQGPEAFFGQGTRLTVV.

Note on this clonotype: A read error may be the cause here, since a much bigger clone is one base away. The genes are TRBV6-5 and TRBJ2-1; TRBD1 matches at 9 bases. With the DNA end fitting TRBJ2-7 better, the J assignment may be wrong. CDR3 length: 15 amino acids. Germline V gene sequence: CDR1 MNHEY, CDR2 SVGAGI. CDR3 coding DNA: TGTGCCGGCAGTTACGGGGGGACAGGGTCCTACGAGCAGTACTTC. Translated, it gives CAGSYGGTGSYEQYF.

The rearrangement uses TRBV9 and TRBJ1-2, with 8 bases identical to TRBD1. CDR3 length: 12 residues. Germline-derived CDR1 and CDR2 are SGDLS and YYNGEE. With V trimmed by 4 bases and J by 8 bases, 4 bases remained unmatched. The CDR3 loop is CASSPRTGGYTF. The DNA for the CDR3 is TGTGCCAGCAGCCCTAGGACAGGGGGCTACACCTTC.

The table lists this clonotype with a few counts. The chain is built from TRBV5-1 and TRBJ2-1; 11 bases map to TRBD2. V gave up 1 base and J gave up 7 bases; unmatched junction bases: 7. The germline CDR1 and CDR2 sequences are SGHRS and YFSETQ. CDR3 size: 16 residues. In nucleotides, the CDR3 is TGCGCCAGCAGCTTGCCCACGACTAGCGGGAAGAATGAGCAGTTCTTC. Encoded protein: CASSLPTTSGKNEQFF.

There are many counts of this clonotype. The V and J genes are TRBV7-9 and TRBJ1-5; the match to TRBD1 covers 8 bases. Trimming took 3 bases from V and 7 from J; bases not matched to a gene: 2. The CDR3 runs 13 residues. Germline CDR1 SEHNR, CDR2 FQNEAQ (reference sequence). The CDR3 here is CASSFTGGQPQHF. The CDR3 DNA reads as TGTGCCAGCAGCTTCACAGGGGGGCAGCCCCAGCATTTT.

This clonotype was detected only a few times. The chain is built from TRBV6-5 and TRBJ1-4; D remains ambiguous. V gave up 4 bases and J gave up 8 bases, with 14 bases separating them. The CDR3 loop spans 14 amino acids. Germline V gene data show CDR1 as MNHEY and CDR2 as SVGAGI. CDR3 sequence reads: CASSSSRAPEKLFF. The DNA for the CDR3 is TGTGCCAGCAGTTCATCCCGGGCCCCAGAAAAACTGTTTTTT.

This clonotype has only a few counts. A much larger clone is a single base away; this may be a read error. The V gene is TRBV3-1, the J gene TRBJ2-5; D is undetermined. Trimming took off 4 bases at V and 0 bases at J, with 12 bases between the two ends. Germline V CDR1 and CDR2: LGHDT, YNNKEL (reference sequence). The CDR3 covers 15 residues. This CDR3 is CASSPETTYQETQYF. The CDR3 DNA reads as TGTGCCAGCAGCCCCGAGACCACGTACCAAGAGACCCAGTACTTC.

This clonotype was observed a few times. The chain couples TRBV18 to TRBJ2-3; D unclear. The CDR3 loop spans 16 amino acids. Germline V CDR1 and CDR2: KGHSH, LQKENI. Deletions cut 0 bases from V and 2 bases from J, with 12 bases between. CDR3 DNA sequence: TGTGCCAGCTCACCACCGGGGATTTGGAACACAGATACGCAGTATTTT. Amino acid sequence: CASSPPGIWNTDTQYF.

This clonotype was found a few times. The V gene is TRBV20-1, the J gene TRBJ2-1; TRBD2 aligns across 9 bases. The CDR3 runs 15 residues. Germline trimming cut 4 bases from V and 1 base from J; bases unmatched to any gene: 5. CDR1 is DFQATT and CDR2 is SNEGSKA in the germline V gene (reference sequence). The chain's CDR3 is CSANRAGGSYNEQFF. The DNA of the CDR3 is TGCAGTGCTAACCGAGCGGGAGGATCCTACAATGAGCAGTTCTTC.

This clonotype has a handful of counts. The chain recombines TRBV18 with TRBJ1-1; 9 nucleotides match TRBD1. The CDR3 is 13 residues long. The V gene end was trimmed by 9 bases and the J gene end by 0 bases; junction bases not matched to a gene: 2. Germline values: CDR1 KGHSH, CDR2 LQKENI. The CDR3 bases are TGTGCCAGTGGACAGGGGATGAACACTGAAGCTTTCTTT. This encodes CASGQGMNTEAFF.

The chain joins TRBV5-1 to TRBJ2-1; TRBD2 matches 13 bases. The V and J ends lost 3 bases and 8 bases, in that order; junction bases with no gene match: 5. The CDR3 loop spans 15 amino acids. CDR1 and CDR2 from the germline V gene are SGHRS and YFSETQ. The CDR3 coding sequence is TGCGCCAGCAGCTGGACTAGCGGGGGAGTCTATGAGCAGTTCTTC. Its protein product is CASSWTSGGVYEQFF.

A few counts support this clonotype. The chain carries TRBV6-2 or TRBV6-3 and TRBJ2-5; D ambiguous. The germline V gene has CDR1 MNHEY and CDR2 SVGEGT. The CDR3 is 15 amino acids. The V and J ends lost 5 bases and 5 bases respectively, with 18 bases between them. DNA for the CDR3: TGTGCCAGCAGTCCCCACCTCGGGTCGAAGGAGACCCAGTACTTC. This gives the protein CASSPHLGSKETQYF.